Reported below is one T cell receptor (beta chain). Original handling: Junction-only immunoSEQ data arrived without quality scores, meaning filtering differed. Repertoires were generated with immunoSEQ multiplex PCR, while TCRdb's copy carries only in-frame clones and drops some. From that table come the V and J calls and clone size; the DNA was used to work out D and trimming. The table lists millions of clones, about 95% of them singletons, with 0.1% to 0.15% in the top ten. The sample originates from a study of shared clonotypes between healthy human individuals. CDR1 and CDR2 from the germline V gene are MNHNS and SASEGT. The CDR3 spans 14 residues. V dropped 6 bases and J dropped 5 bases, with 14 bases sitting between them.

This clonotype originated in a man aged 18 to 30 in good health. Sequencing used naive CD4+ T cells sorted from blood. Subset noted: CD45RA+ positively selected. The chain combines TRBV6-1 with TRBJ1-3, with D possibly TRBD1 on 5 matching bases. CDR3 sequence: CASRMDTARNTIYF. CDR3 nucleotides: TGTGCCAGCAGGATGGACACCGCTAGAAACACCATATATTTT.